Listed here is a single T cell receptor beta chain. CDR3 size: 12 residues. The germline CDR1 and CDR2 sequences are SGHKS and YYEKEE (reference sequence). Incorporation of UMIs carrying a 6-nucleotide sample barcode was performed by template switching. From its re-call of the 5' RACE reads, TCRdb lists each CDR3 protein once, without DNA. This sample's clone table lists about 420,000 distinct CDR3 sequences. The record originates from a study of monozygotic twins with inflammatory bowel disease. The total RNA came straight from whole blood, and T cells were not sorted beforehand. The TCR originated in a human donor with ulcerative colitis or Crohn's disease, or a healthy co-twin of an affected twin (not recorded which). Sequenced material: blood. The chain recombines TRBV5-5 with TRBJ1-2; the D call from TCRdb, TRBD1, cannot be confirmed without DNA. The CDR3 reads CASSSGTGAYTF. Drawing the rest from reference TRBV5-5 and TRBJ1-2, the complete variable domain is DAGVTQSPTHLIKTRGQQVTLRCSPISGHKSVSWYQQVLGQGPQFIFQYYEKEERGRGNFPDRFSARQFPNYSSELNVNALLLGDSALYLCASSSGTGAYTFGSGTRLTVV.